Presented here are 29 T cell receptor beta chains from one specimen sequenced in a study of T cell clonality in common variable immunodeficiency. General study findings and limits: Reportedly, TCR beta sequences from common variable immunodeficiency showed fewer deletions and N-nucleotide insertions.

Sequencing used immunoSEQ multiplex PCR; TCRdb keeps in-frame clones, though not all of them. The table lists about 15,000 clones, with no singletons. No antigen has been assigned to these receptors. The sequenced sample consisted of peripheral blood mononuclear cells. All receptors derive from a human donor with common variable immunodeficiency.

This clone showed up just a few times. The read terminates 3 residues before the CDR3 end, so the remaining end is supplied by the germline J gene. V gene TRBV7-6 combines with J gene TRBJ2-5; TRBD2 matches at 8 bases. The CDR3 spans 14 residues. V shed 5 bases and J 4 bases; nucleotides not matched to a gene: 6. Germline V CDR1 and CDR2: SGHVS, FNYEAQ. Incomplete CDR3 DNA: TGTGCCAGCAGCCGTGGAGCGGGAGTAGAGACC. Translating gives CASSRGAGVET. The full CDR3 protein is CASSRGAGVETQYF.

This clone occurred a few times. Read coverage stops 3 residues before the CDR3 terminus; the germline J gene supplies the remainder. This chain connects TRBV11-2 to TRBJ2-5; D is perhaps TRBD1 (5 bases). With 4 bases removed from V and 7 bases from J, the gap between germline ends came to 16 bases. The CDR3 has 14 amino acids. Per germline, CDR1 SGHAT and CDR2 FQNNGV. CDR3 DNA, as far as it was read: TGTGCCAGCAGCTCCGGACCTTATCAGGGGACC. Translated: CASSSGPYQGT. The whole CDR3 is CASSSGPYQGTQYF.

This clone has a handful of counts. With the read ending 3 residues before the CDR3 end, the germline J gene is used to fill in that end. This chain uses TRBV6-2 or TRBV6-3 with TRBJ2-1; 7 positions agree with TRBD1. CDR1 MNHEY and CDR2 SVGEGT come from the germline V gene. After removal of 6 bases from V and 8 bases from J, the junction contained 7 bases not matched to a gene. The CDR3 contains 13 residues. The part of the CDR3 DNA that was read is TGTGCCAGCAGGAAAGACAGGGTGGATGAG. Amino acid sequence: CASRKDRVDE. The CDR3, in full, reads CASRKDRVDEQFF.

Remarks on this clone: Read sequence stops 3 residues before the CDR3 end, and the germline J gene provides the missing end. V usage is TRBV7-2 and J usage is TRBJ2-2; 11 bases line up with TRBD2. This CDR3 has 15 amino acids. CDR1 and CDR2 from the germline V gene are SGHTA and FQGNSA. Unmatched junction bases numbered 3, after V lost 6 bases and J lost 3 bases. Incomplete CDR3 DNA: TGTGCCAGCAGGAAGGGACTAGCGGACACCGGGGAG. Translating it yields CASRKGLADTGE. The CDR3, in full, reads CASRKGLADTGELFF.

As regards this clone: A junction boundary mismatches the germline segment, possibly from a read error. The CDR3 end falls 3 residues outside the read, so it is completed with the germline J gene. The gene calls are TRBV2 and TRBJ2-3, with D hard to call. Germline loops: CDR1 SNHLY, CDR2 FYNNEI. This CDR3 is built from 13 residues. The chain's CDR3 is CTSSDTGTDTQYF. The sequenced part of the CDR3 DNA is TGTACCAGCAGTGATACGGGCACAGATACG.

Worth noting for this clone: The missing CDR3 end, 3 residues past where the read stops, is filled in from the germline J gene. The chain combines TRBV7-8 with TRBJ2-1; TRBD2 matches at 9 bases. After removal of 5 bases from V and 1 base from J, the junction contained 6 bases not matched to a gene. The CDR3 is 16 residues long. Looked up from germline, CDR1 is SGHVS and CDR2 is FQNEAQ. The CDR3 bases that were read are TGTGCCAGCAGCACTCGTCTAGCGGGGTCCTACAATGAG. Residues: CASSTRLAGSYNE. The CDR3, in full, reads CASSTRLAGSYNEQFF.

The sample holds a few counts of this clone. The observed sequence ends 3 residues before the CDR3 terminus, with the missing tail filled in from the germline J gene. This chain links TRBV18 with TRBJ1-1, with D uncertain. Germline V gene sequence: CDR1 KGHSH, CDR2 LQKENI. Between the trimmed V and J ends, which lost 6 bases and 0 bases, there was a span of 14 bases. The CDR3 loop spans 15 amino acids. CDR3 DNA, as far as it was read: TGTGCCAGCTCTTATAAGACGGGGATGAACACTGAA. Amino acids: CASSYKTGMNTE. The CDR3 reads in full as CASSYKTGMNTEAFF.

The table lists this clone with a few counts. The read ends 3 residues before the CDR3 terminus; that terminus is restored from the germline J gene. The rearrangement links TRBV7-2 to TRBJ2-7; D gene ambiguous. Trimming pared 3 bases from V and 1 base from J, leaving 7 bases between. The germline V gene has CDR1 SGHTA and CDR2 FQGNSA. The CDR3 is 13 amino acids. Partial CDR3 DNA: TGTGCCAGCAGCTTGGAGCGTTCCTACGAG. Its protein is CASSLERSYE. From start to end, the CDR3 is CASSLERSYEQYF.

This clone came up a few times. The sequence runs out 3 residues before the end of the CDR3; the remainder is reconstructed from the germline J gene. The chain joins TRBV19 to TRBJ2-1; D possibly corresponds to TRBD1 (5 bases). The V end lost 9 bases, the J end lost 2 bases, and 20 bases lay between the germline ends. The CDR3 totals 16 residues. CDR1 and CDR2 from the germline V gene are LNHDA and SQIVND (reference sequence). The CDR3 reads CARTILEQVTYNEQFF. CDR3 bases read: TGTGCCAGAACTATCCTGGAACAGGTCACCTACAATGAG.

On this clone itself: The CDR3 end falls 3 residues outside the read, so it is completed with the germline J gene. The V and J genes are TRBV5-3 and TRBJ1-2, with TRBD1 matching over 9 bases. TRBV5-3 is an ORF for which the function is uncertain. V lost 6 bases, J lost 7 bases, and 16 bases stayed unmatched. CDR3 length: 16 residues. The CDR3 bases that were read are TGTGCCAGAAACGTACCTCCCGGGGACAGGGATGTTGGC. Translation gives CARNVPPGDRDVG. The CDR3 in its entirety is CARNVPPGDRDVGYTF.

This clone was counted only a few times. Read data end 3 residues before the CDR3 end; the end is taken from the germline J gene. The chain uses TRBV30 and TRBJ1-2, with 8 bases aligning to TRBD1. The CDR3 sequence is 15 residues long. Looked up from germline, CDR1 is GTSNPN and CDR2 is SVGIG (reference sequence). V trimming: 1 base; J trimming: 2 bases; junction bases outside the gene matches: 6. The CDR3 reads CAWSDPPGGNYGYTF. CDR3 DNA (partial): TGTGCCTGGAGTGACCCACCAGGGGGCAACTATGGC.

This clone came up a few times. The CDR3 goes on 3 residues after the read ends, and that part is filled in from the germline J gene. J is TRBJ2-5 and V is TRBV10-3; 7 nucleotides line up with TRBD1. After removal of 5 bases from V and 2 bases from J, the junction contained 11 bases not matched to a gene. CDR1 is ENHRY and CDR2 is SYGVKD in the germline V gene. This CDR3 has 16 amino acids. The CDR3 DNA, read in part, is TGTGCCATCAGTTCTTTAGACAGGGTGGGACAAGAGACC. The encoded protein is CAISSLDRVGQET. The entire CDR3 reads CAISSLDRVGQETQYF.

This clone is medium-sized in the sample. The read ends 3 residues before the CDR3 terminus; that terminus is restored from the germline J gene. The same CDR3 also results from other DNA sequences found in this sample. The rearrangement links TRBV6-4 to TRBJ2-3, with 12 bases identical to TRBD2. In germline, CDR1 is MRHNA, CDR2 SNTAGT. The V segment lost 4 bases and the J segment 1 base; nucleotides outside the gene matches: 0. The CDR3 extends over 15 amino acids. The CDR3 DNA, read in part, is TGTGCCAGCAGTGGGACTAGCGGGGGCACAGATACG. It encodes CASSGTSGGTDT. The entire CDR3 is CASSGTSGGTDTQYF.

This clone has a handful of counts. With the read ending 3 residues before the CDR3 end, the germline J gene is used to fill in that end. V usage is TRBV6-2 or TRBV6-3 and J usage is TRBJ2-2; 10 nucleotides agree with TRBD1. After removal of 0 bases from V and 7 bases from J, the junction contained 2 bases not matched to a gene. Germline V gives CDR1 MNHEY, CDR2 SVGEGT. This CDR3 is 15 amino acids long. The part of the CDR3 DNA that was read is TGTGCCAGCAGTTACTCGGGACAGGGGTTCGGGGAG. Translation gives CASSYSGQGFGE. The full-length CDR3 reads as CASSYSGQGFGELFF.

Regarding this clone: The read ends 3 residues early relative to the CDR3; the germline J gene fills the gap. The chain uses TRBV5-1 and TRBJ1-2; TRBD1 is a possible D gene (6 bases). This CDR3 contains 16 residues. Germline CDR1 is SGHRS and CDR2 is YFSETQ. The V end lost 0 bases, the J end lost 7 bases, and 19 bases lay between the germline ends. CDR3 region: CASSLEDSGTGVGYTF. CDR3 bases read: TGCGCCAGCAGCTTGGAGGACAGCGGAACGGGAGTTGGC.

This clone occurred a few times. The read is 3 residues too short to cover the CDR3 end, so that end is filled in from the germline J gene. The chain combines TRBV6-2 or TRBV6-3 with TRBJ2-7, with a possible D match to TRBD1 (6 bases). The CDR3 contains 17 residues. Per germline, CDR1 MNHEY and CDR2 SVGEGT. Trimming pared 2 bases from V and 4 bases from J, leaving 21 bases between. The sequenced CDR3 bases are TGTGCCAGCAGTTACCCGACGAGGGGACGCCAGGGGTACGAG. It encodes CASSYPTRGRQGYE. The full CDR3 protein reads CASSYPTRGRQGYEQYF.

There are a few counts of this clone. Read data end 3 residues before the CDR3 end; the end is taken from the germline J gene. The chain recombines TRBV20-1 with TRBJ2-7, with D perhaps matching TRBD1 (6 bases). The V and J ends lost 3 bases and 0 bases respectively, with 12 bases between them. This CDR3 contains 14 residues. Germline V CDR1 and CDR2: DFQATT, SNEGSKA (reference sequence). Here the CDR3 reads CSAREPGHSYEQYF. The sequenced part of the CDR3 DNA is TGCAGTGCTAGGGAACCGGGACACTCCTACGAG.

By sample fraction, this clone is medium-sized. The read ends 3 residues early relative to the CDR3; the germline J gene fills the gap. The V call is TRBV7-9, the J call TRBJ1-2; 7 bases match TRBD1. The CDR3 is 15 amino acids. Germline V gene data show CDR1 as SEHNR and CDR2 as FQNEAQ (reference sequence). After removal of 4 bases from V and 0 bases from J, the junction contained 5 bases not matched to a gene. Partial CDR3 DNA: TGTGCCAGCAGCTCCCTAGGGACAGCTAACTATGGC. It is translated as CASSSLGTANYG. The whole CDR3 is CASSSLGTANYGYTF.

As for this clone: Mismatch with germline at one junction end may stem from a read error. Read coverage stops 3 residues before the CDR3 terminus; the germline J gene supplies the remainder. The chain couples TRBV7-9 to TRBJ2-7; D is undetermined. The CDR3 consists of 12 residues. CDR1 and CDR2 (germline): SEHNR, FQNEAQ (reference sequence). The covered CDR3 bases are TGTTCCAGCAGATCCGACACATACGAG. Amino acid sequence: CSSRSDTYE. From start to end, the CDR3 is CSSRSDTYEQYF.

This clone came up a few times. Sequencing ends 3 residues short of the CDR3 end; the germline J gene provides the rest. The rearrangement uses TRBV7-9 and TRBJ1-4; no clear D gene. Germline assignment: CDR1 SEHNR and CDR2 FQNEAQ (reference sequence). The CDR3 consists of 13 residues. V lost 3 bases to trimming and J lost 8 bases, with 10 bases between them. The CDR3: CASSFPGEEKLFF. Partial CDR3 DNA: TGTGCCAGCAGCTTCCCCGGGGAGGAAAAA.

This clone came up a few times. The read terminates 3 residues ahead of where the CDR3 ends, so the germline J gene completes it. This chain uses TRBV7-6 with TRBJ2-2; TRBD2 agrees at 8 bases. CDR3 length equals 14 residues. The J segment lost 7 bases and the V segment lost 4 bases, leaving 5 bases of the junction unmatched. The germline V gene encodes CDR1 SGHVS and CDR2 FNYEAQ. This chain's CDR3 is CASSSGGEFGELFF. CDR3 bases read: TGTGCCAGCAGCTCGGGGGGGGAGTTCGGGGAG.

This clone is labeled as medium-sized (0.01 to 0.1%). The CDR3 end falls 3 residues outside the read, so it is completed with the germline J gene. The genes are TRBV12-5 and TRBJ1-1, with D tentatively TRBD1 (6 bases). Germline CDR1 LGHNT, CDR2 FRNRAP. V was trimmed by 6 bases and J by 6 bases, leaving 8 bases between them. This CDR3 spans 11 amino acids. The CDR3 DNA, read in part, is TGTGCTAGTGGGACAGGCCCTGAA. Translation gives CASGTGPE. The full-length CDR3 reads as CASGTGPEAFF.

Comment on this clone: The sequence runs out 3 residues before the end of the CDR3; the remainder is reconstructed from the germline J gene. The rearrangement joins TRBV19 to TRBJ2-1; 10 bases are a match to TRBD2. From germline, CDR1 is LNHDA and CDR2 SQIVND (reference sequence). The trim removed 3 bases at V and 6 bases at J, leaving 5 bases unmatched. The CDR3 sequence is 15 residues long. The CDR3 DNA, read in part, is TGTGCCAGTAGTATGAGGACTAGCGGCCTCAATGAG. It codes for CASSMRTSGLNE. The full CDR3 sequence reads CASSMRTSGLNEQFF.

Partial CDR3 DNA: TGTGCCAGCTCACCACAGCCGGACAGATCGGGCGGC. Protein: CASSPQPDRSGG. The CDR3 as a whole reads CASSPQPDRSGGYTF. The rearrangement uses TRBV18 and TRBJ1-2; D may be TRBD1 (6 bases). The read comes to an end 3 residues before the CDR3 does, leaving the germline J gene to fill in the end. Germline CDR1 is KGHSH and CDR2 is LQKENI. This CDR3 is 15 amino acids long. Variable domain in full (rest from reference TRBV18 and TRBJ1-2): NAGVMQNPRHLVRRRGQEARLRCSPMKGHSHVYWYRQLPEEGLKFMVYLQKENIIDESGMPKERFSAEFPKEGPSILRIQQVVRGDSAAYFCASSPQPDRSGGYTFGSGTRLTVV.

CDR3: CASSSDRGNQPQHF. Incomplete CDR3 DNA: TGTGCCAGCAGCTCGGACAGGGGCAATCAGCCC. The chain has TRBV7-6 and TRBJ1-5, with 8 positions matching TRBD1. From the germline J gene comes the end of the CDR3, since the read stops 3 residues before it. Germline V gene sequence: CDR1 SGHVS, CDR2 FNYEAQ. The junction had 1 base not matched to a gene; V was cut back by 4 bases and J by 2 bases. CDR3 length: 14 residues.

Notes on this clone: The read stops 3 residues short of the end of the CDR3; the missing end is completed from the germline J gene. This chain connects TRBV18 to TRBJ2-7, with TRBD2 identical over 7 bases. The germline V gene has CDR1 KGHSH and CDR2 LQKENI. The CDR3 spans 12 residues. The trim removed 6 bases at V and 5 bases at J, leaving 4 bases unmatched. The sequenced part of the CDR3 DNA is TGTGCCAGCTCTCTTAGCGGGCACGAG. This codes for CASSLSGHE. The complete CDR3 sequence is CASSLSGHEQYF.

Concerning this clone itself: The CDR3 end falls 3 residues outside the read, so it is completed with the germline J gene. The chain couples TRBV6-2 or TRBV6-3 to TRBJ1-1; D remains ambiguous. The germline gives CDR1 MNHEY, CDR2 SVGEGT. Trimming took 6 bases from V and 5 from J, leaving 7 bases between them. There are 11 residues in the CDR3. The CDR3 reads CASRGWTEAFF. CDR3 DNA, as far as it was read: TGTGCCAGCAGAGGTTGGACTGAA.

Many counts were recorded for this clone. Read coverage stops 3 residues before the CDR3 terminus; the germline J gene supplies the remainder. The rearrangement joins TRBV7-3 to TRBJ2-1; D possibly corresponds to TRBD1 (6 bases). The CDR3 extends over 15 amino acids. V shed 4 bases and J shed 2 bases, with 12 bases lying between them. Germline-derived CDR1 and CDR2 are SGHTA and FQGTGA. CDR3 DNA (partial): TGTGCCAGCAGCTCCCAGGGGAGTCCCTACAATGAG. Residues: CASSSQGSPYNE. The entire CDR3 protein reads CASSSQGSPYNEQFF.

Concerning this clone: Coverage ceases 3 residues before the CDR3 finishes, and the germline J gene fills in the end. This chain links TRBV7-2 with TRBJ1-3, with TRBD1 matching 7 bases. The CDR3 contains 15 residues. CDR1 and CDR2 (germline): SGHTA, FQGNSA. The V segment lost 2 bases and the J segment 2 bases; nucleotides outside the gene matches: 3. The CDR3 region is CASSLQDRTGNTIYF. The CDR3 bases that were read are TGTGCCAGCAGCTTACAGGACAGGACTGGAAACACC. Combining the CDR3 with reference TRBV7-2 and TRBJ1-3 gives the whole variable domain GAGVSQSPSNKVTEKGKDVELRCDPISGHTALYWYRQSLGQGLEFLIYFQGNSAPDKSGLPSDRFSAERTGGSVSTLTIQRTQQEDSAVYLCASSLQDRTGNTIYFGEGSWLTVV.